The present T cell receptor beta chain was sequenced within a study of cytomegalovirus exposure and HLA in healthy donors. Study context: Among about 200 million T cells, an earlier analysis found approximately 110 million unique TCR beta sequences. Findings of the study overall: Sequencing depth roughly uniform across donors was assumed in presence/absence analyses. Versus the roughly 670-donor mean, an Asian-associated ancestry cluster reportedly showed fewer N-insertions in a later analysis. An analysis that was carried out later associated 16,000 or so TCR beta sequences with HLA alleles at 0.05 false discovery rate.

To note about this clone: Its antigen is not known.

From germline, CDR1 is LNHNV and CDR2 YYDKDF (reference sequence). V dropped 1 base and J dropped 4; count of bases not matched to a gene: 2. This CDR3 spans 14 amino acids. The primer mix had 60 Vbeta and 13 Jbeta primers. Here immunoSEQ multiplex PCR was the method, and the copy in TCRdb shows in-frame clones only, minus some. The top ten clones hold around 10% of a sample with 75,000 to 90,000 clones, 60% to 75% of them seen once. Sequenced input: PBMCs. The chain combines TRBV15 with TRBJ1-2, with TRBD1 matching 8 bases. The TCR sequence derives from a woman between 40 and 55 years old in good health and CMV-seropositive. CDR3 in DNA: TGTGCCACCAGCAGAGGAGGACAGGGCTATGGCTACACCTTC. It yields the protein CATSRGGQGYGYTF.